Detailed here is one T cell receptor beta chain. The study ran its PCR with 60 Vbeta and 13 Jbeta primers. Repertoires were generated with immunoSEQ multiplex PCR, while TCRdb's copy carries only in-frame clones and drops some. The sample yields tens of thousands of clones, 55% to 75% seen once. The data originate from a study of cytomegalovirus exposure and HLA in healthy donors. The CDR3 consists of 15 residues. V dropped 5 bases and J dropped 4; count of bases not matched to a gene: 10. Germline CDR1 reads SGHTA; CDR2 reads FQGTGA. Material: PBMCs. The receptor was derived from a woman aged 40 to 50 in good health and CMV-seropositive. The chain recombines TRBV7-3 with TRBJ1-2; 7 positions agree with TRBD1. CDR3 protein: CASSPRAGGSYGYTF. In DNA form, the CDR3 reads TGTGCCAGCAGCCCGCGAGCAGGGGGGTCCTATGGCTACACCTTC. Together with reference TRBV7-3 and TRBJ1-2, the CDR3 gives the full variable domain: GAGVSQTPSNKVTEKGKYVELRCDPISGHTALYWYRQSLGQGPEFLIYFQGTGAADDSGLPNDRFFAVRPEGSVSTLKIQRTERGDSAVYLCASSPRAGGSYGYTFGSGTRLTVV.